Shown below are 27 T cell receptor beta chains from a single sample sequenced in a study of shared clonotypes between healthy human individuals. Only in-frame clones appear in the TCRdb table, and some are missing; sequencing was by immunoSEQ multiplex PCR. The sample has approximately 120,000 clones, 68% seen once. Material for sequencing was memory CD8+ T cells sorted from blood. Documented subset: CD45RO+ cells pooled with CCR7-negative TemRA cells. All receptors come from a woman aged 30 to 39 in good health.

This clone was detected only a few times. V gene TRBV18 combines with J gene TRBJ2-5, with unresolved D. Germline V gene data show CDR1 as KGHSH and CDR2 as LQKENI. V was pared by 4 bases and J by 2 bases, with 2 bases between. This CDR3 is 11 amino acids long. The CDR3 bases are TGTGCCAGCTCACAGCAAGAGACCCAGTACTTC. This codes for CASSQQETQYF.

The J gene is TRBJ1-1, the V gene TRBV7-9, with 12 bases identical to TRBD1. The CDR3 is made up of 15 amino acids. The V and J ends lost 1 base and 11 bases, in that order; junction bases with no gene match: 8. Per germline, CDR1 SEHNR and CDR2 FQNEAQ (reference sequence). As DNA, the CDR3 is TGTGCCAGCAGCTTAGAAGGGACAGGGGGCGCTTCGGCTTTCTTT. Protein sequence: CASSLEGTGGASAFF.

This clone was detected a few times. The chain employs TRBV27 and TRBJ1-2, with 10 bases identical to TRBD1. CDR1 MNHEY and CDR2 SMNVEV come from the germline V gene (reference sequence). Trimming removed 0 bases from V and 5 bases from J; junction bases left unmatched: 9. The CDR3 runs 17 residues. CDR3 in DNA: TGTGCCAGCAGTTTATCTTCGACAGGGGGCGCTGGGTATGGCTACACCTTC. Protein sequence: CASSLSSTGGAGYGYTF.

Here the CDR3 reads CASSESIRTSGRTDTQYF. The CDR3 nucleotides are TGTGCCAGCAGTGAATCCATTAGGACTAGCGGGAGAACAGATACGCAGTATTTT. The chain combines TRBV25-1 with TRBJ2-3, with 13 bases that match TRBD2. Germline trimming cut 1 base from V and 3 bases from J; bases unmatched to any gene: 7. The CDR3 contains 18 residues. Germline-derived CDR1 and CDR2 are MGHDK and SYGVNS.

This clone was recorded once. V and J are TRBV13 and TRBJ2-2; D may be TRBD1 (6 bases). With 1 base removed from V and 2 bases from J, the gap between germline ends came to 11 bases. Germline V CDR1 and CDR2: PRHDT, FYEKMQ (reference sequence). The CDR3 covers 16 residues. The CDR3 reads CASSLEGQTNTGELFF. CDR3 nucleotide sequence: TGTGCCAGCAGCTTAGAAGGACAGACAAACACCGGGGAGCTGTTTTTT. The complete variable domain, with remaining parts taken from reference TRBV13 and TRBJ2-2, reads AAGVIQSPRHLIKEKRETATLKCYPIPRHDTVYWYQQGPGQDPQFLISFYEKMQSDKGSIPDRFSAQQFSDYHSELNMSSLELGDSALYFCASSLEGQTNTGELFFGEGSRLTVL.

The CDR3 is CASRNHRGNSNQPQHF. CDR3 DNA: TGTGCCAGCAGGAACCACAGGGGTAATAGCAATCAGCCCCAGCATTTT. The chain carries TRBV28 and TRBJ1-5, with 7 bases that match TRBD1. The germline V gene encodes CDR1 MDHEN and CDR2 SYDVKM. The CDR3 extends over 16 amino acids. V lost 6 bases to trimming and J lost 0 bases; unmatched junction nucleotides: 8.

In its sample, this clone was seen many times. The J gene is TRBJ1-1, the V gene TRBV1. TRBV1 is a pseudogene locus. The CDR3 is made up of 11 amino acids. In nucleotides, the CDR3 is TGCACCATGCCGGGACGGATAGAAGCTTTCTTT. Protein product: CTMPGRIEAFF.

The CDR3 DNA is TGCAGTGTTTCCCGCGCGGAACAGCAGTTCTTC. Its protein product is CSVSRAEQQFF. J is TRBJ2-1 and V is TRBV20-1; D is unresolved. V was pared by 7 bases and J by 11 bases, with 15 bases between. In germline, CDR1 is DFQATT, CDR2 SNEGSKA (reference sequence). There are 11 residues in the CDR3.

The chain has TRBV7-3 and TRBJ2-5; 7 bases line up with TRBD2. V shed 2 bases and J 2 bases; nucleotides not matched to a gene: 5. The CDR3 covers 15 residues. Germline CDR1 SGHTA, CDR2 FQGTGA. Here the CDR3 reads CASSLGGGVQETQYF. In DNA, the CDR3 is TGTGCCAGCAGCTTAGGGGGAGGGGTGCAAGAGACCCAGTACTTC.

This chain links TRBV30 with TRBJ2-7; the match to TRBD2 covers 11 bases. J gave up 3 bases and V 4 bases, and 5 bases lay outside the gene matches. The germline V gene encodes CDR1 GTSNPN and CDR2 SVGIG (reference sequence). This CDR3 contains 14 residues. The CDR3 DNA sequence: TGTGCCTGGACCTCGGGACTAGCGGACTACGAGCAGTACTTC. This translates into CAWTSGLADYEQYF.

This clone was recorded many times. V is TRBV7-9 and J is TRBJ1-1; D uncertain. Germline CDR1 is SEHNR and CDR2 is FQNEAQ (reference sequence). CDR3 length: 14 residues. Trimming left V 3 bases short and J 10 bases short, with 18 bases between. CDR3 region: CASSLGTRLLGAFF. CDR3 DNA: TGTGCCAGCAGCTTGGGCACCAGGCTCTTGGGAGCTTTCTTT.

CDR3 residues: CASSYQSGVGNEQFF. The CDR3 DNA sequence: TGTGCCAGCAGTTATCAATCGGGAGTTGGTAATGAGCAGTTCTTC. The chain recombines TRBV6-5 with TRBJ2-1; possibly TRBD2 for D (6 bases). The germline V and J ends were trimmed by 3 bases and 7 bases, with 16 bases remaining between them. CDR3 length: 15 amino acids. Germline CDR1 reads MNHEY; CDR2 reads SVGAGI.

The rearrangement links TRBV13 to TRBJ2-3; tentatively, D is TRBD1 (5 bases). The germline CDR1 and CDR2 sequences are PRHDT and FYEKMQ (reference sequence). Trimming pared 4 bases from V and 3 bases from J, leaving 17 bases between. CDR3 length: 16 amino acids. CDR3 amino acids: CASSYQTDIRTDTQYF. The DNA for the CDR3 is TGTGCCAGCAGCTACCAGACGGACATTCGGACAGATACGCAGTATTTT.

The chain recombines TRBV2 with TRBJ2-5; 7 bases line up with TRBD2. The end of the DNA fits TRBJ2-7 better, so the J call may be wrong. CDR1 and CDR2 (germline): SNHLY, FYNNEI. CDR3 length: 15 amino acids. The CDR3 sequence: CASKGSGTTTYEQYF. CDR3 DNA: TGTGCCAGCAAAGGCAGCGGGACGACTACCTACGAGCAGTACTTC.

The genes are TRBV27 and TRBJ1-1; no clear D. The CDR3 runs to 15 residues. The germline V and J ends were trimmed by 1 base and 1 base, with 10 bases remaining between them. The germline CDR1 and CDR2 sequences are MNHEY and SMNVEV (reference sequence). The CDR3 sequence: CASSLYGSPNTEAFF. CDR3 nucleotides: TGTGCCAGCAGTTTATATGGCTCCCCGAACACTGAAGCTTTCTTT.

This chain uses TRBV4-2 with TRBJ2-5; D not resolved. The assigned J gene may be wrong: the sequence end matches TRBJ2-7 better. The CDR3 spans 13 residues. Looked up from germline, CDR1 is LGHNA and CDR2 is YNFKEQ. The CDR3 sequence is CASSRGGDYEQYF. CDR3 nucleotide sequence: TGTGCCAGCAGCCGCGGTGGGGACTACGAGCAGTACTTC.

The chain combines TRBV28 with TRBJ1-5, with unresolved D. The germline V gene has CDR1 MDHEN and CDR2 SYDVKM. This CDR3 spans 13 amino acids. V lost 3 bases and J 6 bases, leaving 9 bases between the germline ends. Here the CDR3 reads CASSFLRPQPQHF. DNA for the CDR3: TGTGCCAGCAGTTTTCTGAGGCCTCAGCCCCAGCATTTT.

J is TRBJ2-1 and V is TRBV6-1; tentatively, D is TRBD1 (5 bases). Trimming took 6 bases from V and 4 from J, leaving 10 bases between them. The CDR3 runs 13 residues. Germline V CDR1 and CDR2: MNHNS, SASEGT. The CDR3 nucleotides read TGTGCCAGCAGCCTGACAGCTTACAATGAGCAGTTCTTC. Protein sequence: CASSLTAYNEQFF.

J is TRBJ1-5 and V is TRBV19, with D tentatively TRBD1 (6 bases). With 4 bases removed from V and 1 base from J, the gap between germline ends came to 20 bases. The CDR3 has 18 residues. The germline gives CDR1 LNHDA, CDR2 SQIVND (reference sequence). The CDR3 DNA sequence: TGTGCCAGTAGTACCAGACCAACATGGGGGGCCAGCAATCAGCCCCAGCATTTT. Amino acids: CASSTRPTWGASNQPQHF.

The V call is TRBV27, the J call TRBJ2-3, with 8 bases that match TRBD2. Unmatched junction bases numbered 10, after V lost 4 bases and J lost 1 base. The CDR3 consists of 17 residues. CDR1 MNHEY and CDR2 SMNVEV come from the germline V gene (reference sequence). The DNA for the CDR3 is TGTGCCAGCAGTTCCCTACTAGCGGCCCAGGGCACAGATACGCAGTATTTT. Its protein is CASSSLLAAQGTDTQYF.

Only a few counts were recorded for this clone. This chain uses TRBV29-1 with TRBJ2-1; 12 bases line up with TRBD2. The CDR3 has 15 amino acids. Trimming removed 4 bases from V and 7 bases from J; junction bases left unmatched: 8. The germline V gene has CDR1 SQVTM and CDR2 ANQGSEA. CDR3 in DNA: TGCAGCGTTGTCTTGACTAGCGGGAGTCTTAATGAGCAGTTCTTC. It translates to CSVVLTSGSLNEQFF.

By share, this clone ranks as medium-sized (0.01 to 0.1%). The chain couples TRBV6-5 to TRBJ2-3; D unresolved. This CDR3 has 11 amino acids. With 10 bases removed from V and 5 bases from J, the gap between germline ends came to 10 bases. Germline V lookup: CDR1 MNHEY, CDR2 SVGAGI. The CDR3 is CATQLLDTQYF. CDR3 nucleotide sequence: TGTGCCACCCAATTACTAGATACGCAGTATTTT.

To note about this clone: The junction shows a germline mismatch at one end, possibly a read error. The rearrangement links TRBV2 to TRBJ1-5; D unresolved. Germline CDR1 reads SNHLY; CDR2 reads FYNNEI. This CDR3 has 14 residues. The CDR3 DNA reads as TGTGCCAGCAGGGAAGGGCCTAGCAATCAGCCCCAGCATTTT. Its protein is CASREGPSNQPQHF. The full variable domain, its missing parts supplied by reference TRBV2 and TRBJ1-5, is EPEVTQTPSHQVTQMGQEVILRCVPISNHLYFYWYRQILGQKVEFLVSFYNNEISEKSEIFDDQFSVERPDGSNFTLKIRSTKLEDSAMYFCASREGPSNQPQHFGDGTRLSIL.

The CDR3, as DNA: TGTGCCAGTAGGCGGACAGGGGAGGACACTGAAGCTTTCTTT. This sequence encodes CASRRTGEDTEAFF. The chain carries TRBV19 and TRBJ1-1; TRBD1 aligns across 9 bases. The V gene's germline CDR1 is LNHDA and CDR2 SQIVND (reference sequence). This CDR3 comprises 14 residues. V shed 6 bases, J shed 3 bases, and the junction held 5 bases outside the gene matches.

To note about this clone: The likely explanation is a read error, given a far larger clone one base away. CDR3: CASTNTDTQYF. The CDR3 DNA reads as TGTGCCAGCACAAACACAGATACGCAGTATTTT. This rearrangement joins TRBV6-5 to TRBJ2-3; D gene unclear. The V gene lost 7 bases and the J gene lost 2 bases, with 4 bases spanning the gap. The CDR3 extends over 11 amino acids. Germline V CDR1 and CDR2: MNHEY, SVGAGI.

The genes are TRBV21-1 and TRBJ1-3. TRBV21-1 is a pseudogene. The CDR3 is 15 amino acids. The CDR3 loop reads CASSIGEDSGNTIYF. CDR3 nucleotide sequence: TGTGCCAGCAGCATTGGAGAGGACTCTGGAAACACCATATATTTT.

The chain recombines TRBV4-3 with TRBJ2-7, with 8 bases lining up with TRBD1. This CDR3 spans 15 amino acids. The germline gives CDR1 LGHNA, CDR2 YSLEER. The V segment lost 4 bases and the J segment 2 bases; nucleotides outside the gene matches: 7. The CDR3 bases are TGCGCCAGCAGCCTCGTCGGGACAGGAGCCTACGAGCAGTACTTC. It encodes CASSLVGTGAYEQYF.